This TCR beta chain was recovered during a study of Ad26.COV2.S vaccination and SARS-CoV-2 variants (dated by TCRdb to the early 2020s). Regarding the research as a whole: Vaccine-arm donors were drawn from COV1001, a multicentre, randomized, double-blind, placebo-controlled phase I-IIa trial of Ad26.COV2.S in healthy adults. Ad26.COV2.S was administered intramuscularly at a dose of 5x10^10 or 1x10^11 viral particles, either as one shot or as two shots given 56 days apart. Sequencing of the TCRbeta repertoire served to evaluate the specificity and breadth of SARS-CoV-2-reactive T cell receptors following Ad26.COV2.S vaccination. A total of some 30 samples were included in the TCR-sequenced set, comprising around 19 Ad26.COV2.S vaccine recipients, 5 placebo recipients and 8 SARS-CoV-2 convalescent individuals. Trial participants were randomized into five groups of five, in which low-dose or high-dose Ad26.COV2.S was given once or twice, or placebo was given on both occasions. Throughout the experiments and outcome assessment, investigators stayed blinded to trial group allocation.

TCRbeta CDR3 regions were sequenced with the immunoSEQ Assay. After extraction, genomic DNA underwent amplification by bias-controlled multiplex PCR, followed by high-throughput sequencing. As for the original processing: To quantify the absolute abundance of every unique TCRbeta CDR3 region, sequences were collapsed and filtered. T cell fraction was estimated by normalizing TCRbeta template counts to usable DNA, which was measured by amplifying reference genes present in all nucleated cells. Repertoire TCRs were annotated as SARS-CoV-2-specific by exact matching of V gene, CDR3 amino acid sequence and J gene to a known reactive TCR set. The reference SARS-CoV-2 TCR set came from MIRA and was filtered for enrichment in COVID-19-positive ImmuneCODE repertoires, removing public or cross-reactive TCRs. Drawing on the MIRA antigens, annotated TCRs were analysed further at the level of specific ORF or position within ORF. Breadth was defined as the number of annotated unique rearrangements divided by the total number of unique productive rearrangements, and depth was defined as the summed frequency of the annotated unique rearrangements. TCR breadth was compared between groups using two-sided Wilcoxon rank-sum tests. TCRdb limited this immuneACCESS table to in-frame rearrangements with V and J called. A share of clones is missing; checked studies link under half to unresolved V genes, and the rest is unexplained. For V, J and clone size, that table is used; D and trimming come from the DNA. Counted in this sample were about 400,000 clones; approximately 90% of them appeared once. The ten largest clonotypes hold about 2% of the sample.

Details on this clone: Its recognized antigen is unknown. Per-nucleotide qualities are absent, and no much larger clonotype sits a single base away.

The paper's findings and limits, for the study overall: After vaccination, substantial breadth of spike-specific CD8+ and CD4+ T cell responses was reported. According to the authors, total T cell responses may have been underestimated by the TCR breadth and depth analyses. Ad26.COV2.S recipients had higher spike-specific TCR breadth than placebo recipients (P = 0.0014). Comparable non-spike TCR breadth was observed between vaccine and placebo recipients, consistent with only spike being contained in the vaccine. Comparing responses between vaccine doses or regimens was not something the study was powered to do.

The label giving this sample's treatment or condition can be read as: around 19 received Ad26.COV2.S at low or high dose, single or two shots; roughly 5 received placebo; per-sample allocation not given. Repertoires of vaccine and placebo recipients were sequenced from samples taken on day 63 after the first injection. Between 29 July and 7 August 2020, Cohort 1b enrolled fewer than 30 adults aged 18-55 years at one site in Boston, USA. Ad26.COV2.S consisted of a replication-incompetent adenovirus type 26 vector by which a prefusion-stabilized SARS-CoV-2 spike protein from the original Wuhan strain was expressed. The source is a person aged 18-60 years who received the Ad26.COV2.S COVID-19 vaccine or a placebo. This specimen was peripheral blood, taken in a trial of Ad26.COV2.S vaccine versus placebo.

The CDR3 region: CAWRIDYEQYF. Read as DNA, the sequence is TGTGCCTGGAGAATAGACTACGAGCAGTACTTC. The chain is made from TRBV30 and TRBJ2-7, with the D gene uncertain. The germline V gene (reference sequence) provides CDR1 GTSNPN and CDR2 SVGIG. At the junction V is shortened by 3 bases and J by 3 bases, with 6 bases in between. Reading from cysteine to phenylalanine, the CDR3 counts 11 amino acids. Solely the CDR3 DNA is kept, with 33 bases framed from the first base.